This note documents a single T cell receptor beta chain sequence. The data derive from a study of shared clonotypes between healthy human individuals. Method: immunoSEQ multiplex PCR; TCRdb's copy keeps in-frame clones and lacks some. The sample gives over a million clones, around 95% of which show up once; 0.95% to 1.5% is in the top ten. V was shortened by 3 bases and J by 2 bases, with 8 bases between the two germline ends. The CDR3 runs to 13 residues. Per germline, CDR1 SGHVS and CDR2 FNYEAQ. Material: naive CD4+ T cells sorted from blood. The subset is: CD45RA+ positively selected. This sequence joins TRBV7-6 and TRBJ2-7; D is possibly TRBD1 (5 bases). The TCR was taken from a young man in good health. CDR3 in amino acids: CASSLTETYEQYF. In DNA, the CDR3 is TGTGCCAGCAGCTTGACAGAGACCTACGAGCAGTACTTC.